One TCR beta chain is described in this entry. What it recognizes is unknown. This sample was included in a study of cytomegalovirus exposure and HLA in healthy donors. Germline lookup yields CDR1 MDHEN and CDR2 SYDVKM. This CDR3 is 18 amino acids long. Germline trimming cut 3 bases from V and 2 bases from J; bases unmatched to any gene: 12. Primers: 60 Vbeta forward and 13 Jbeta reverse. The data were produced by immunoSEQ multiplex PCR, yet TCRdb's version contains in-frame clones alone and is incomplete. The sample has 100,000 to 150,000 clones, roughly 78% seen once. Notes on the study in general: In a later analysis, a genetic analysis reported fewer productive-TCR N-insertions in an Asian-associated ancestry cluster than the cohort average. After further analysis at a later stage, 16,951 TCR beta sequences were associated with HLA alleles at 0.05 false discovery rate. TCR beta V- and J-gene trimming was later associated with a missense DCLRE1C variant. TRBV6-2, TRBV6-3 and other indistinguishable V segments were excluded.

This sequence joins TRBV28 and TRBJ1-5, with 8 bases identical to TRBD1. The specimen was PBMCs. This TCR derives from a woman aged 35 to 49 in good health and CMV-seronegative. In DNA form, the CDR3 reads TGTGCCAGCAGTTTTGGGACAGGAGTGGTTCTCGGCAATCAGCCCCAGCATTTT. It codes for CASSFGTGVVLGNQPQHF.